This T cell receptor (beta chain) was obtained from a study of cytomegalovirus exposure and HLA in healthy donors. The overall study: When 350 to 500 donors were genotyped, about 80% of them were found to fall in the Caucasian-associated ancestry cluster. Findings of the study overall: Solely CMV serostatus was available to characterize immune exposure. The classifier reportedly diagnosed cytomegalovirus status with high sensitivity and specificity.

From germline, CDR1 is SNHLY and CDR2 FYNNEI. J was trimmed by 9 bases and V by 9 bases; bases with no gene match: 12. The CDR3 runs 15 residues. The primer mix had 60 Vbeta and 13 Jbeta primers. Assay used: immunoSEQ multiplex PCR; TCRdb lists only in-frame clones, some missing. The sample carries roughly 130,000 clones, 80% recorded once. When sampled, the donors appeared nominally healthy, though they likely had unrecorded immune exposures. This clone was found a few times. Antigen unknown. The rearrangement uses TRBV2 and TRBJ1-4; 11 bases match TRBD1. Sample: PBMCs. The source is a young man in good health and CMV-seronegative. The CDR3 DNA follows: TGTGCCAGTATCAGCCGGGACAGGGGGGATCAAAAACTGTTTTTT. It encodes CASISRDRGDQKLFF.